The T cell receptor (beta chain) described here comes from a study of blood T cell repertoires in COVID-19. Study-wide background: Nucleic acid was either cDNA or gDNA, and it came from T cells, B-cell-depleted T cells, or PBMCs.

This CDR3 spans 15 amino acids. Unmatched junction bases numbered 10, after V lost 7 bases and J lost 7 bases. Germline V gives CDR1 MNHEY, CDR2 SVGAGI. Assay used: immunoSEQ multiplex PCR; TCRdb lists only in-frame clones, some missing. In the table there are 45,000 to 55,000 clones, roughly four fifths of which are singletons. The sequence was obtained from a man older than 75 with COVID-19, enrolled during active disease. Input material: peripheral blood. The J gene is TRBJ2-1, the V gene TRBV6-5; 10 bases line up with TRBD2. The CDR3 sequence is CASTSSASGSNEQFF. CDR3 nucleotide sequence: TGTGCCAGCACCTCCTCGGCTAGCGGGAGTAATGAGCAGTTCTTC.